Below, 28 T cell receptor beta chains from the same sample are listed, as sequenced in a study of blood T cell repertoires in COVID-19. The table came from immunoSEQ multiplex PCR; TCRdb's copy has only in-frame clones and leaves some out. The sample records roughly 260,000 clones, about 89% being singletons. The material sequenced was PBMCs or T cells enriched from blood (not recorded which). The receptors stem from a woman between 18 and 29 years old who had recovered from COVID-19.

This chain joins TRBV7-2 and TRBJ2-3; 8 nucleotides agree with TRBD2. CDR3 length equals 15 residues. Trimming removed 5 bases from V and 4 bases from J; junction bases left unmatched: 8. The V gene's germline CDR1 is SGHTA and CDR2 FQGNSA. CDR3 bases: TGTGCCAGCAGCACCACTAGCGGCGGGCCAGATACGCAGTATTTT. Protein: CASSTTSGGPDTQYF. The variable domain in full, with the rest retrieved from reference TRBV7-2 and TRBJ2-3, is GAGVSQSPSNKVTEKGKDVELRCDPISGHTALYWYRQSLGQGLEFLIYFQGNSAPDKSGLPSDRFSAERTGGSVSTLTIQRTQQEDSAVYLCASSTTSGGPDTQYFGPGTRLTVL.

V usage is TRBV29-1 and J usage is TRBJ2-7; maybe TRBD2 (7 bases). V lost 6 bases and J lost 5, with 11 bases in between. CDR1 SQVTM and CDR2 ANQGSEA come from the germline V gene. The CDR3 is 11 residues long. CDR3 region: CSVRGLDEQYF. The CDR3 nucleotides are TGCAGCGTGCGGGGGCTCGACGAGCAGTACTTC.

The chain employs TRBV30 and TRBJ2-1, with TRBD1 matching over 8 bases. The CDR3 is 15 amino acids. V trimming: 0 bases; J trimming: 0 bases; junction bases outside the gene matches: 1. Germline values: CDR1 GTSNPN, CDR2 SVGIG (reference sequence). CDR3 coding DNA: TGTGCCTGGAGTGTACAGGGGGGCTCCTACAATGAGCAGTTCTTC. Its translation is CAWSVQGGSYNEQFF.

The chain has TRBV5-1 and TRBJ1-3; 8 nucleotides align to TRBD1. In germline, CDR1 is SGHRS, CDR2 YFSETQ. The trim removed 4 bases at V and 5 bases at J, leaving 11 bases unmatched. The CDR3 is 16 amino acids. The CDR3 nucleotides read TGCGCCAGCAGCCCAGCAGGCCAGGGGGCTAGAAACACCATATATTTT. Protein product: CASSPAGQGARNTIYF.

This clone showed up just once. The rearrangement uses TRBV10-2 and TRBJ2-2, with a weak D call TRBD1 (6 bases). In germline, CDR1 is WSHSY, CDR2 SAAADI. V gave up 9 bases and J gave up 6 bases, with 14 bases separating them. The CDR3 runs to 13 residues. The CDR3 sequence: CASRTAMAGELFF. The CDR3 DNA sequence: TGCGCCAGTCGGACAGCCATGGCCGGGGAGCTGTTTTTT.

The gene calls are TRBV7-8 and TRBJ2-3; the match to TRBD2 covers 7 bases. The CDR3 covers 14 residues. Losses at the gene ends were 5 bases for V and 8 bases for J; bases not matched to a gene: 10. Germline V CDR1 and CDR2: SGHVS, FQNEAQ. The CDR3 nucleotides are TGTGCCAGCAGCCGAGGACTAGTTGGAGGTACGCAGTATTTT. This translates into CASSRGLVGGTQYF.

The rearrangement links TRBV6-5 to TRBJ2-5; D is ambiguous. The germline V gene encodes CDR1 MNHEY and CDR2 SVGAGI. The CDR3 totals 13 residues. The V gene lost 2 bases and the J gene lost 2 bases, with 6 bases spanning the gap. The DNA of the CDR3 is TGTGCCAGCAGTTACGGCCCGCAAGAGACCCAGTACTTC. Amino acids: CASSYGPQETQYF.

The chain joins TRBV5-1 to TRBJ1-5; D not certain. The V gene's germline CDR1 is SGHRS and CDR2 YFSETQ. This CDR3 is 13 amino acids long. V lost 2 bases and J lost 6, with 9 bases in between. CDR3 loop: CASSLEGSQPQHF. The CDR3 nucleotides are TGCGCCAGCAGCTTAGAGGGTAGTCAGCCCCAGCATTTT.

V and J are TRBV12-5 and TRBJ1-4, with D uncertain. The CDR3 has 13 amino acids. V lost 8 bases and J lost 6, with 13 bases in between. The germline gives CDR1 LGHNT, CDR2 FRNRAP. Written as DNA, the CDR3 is TGTGCTAGTAAAAGAGGGAGCGATGAAAAACTGTTTTTT. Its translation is CASKRGSDEKLFF.

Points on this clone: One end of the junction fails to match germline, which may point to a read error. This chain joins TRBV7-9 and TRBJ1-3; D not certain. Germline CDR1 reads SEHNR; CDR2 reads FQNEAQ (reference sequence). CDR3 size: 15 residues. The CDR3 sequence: CVSSPLLSSGNTIYF. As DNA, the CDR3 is TGTGTCAGCAGCCCCCTTCTGAGCTCTGGAAACACCATATATTTT.

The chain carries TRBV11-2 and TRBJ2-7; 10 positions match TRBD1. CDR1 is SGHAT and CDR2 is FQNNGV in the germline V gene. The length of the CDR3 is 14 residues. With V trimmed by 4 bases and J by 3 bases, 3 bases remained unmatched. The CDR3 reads CASSYGDRGYEQYF. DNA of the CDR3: TGTGCCAGCAGCTACGGGGACAGGGGCTACGAGCAGTACTTC.

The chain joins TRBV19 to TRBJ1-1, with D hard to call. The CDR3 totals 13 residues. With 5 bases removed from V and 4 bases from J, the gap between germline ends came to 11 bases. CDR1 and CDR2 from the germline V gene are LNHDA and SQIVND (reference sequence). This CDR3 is CASSLPEGTEAFF. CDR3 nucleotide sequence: TGTGCCAGTAGTCTCCCAGAGGGCACTGAAGCTTTCTTT.

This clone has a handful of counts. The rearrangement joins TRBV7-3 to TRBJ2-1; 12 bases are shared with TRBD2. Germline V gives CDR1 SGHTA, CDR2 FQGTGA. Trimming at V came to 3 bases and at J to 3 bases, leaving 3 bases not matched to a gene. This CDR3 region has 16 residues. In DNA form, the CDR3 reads TGTGCCAGCAGCTTGACTAGCGGGAGAGTCTACAATGAGCAGTTCTTC. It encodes CASSLTSGRVYNEQFF.

The CDR3 DNA follows: TGTGCCAGCAGCTTTCGAAGGATAGCGGGAGAAGCCTACGAGCAGTACTTC. Amino acid sequence: CASSFRRIAGEAYEQYF. The rearrangement links TRBV7-8 to TRBJ2-7, with 9 bases that match TRBD2. The ends lost 3 bases at V and 2 bases at J; junction bases unmatched: 11. Germline lookup yields CDR1 SGHVS and CDR2 FQNEAQ. This CDR3 has 17 residues.

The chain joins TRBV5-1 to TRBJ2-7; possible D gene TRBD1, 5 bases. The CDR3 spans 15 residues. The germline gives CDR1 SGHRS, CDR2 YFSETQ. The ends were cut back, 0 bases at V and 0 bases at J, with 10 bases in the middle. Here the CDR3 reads CASSLGQTHSYEQYF. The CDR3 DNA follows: TGCGCCAGCAGCTTGGGACAGACCCACTCCTACGAGCAGTACTTC.

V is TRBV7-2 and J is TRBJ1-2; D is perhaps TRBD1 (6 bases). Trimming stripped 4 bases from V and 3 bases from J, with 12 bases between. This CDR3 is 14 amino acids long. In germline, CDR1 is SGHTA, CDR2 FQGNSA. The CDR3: CASSSKGGDYGYTF. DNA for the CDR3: TGTGCCAGCAGCTCAAAGGGGGGGGACTATGGCTACACCTTC.

The CDR3 sequence: CASIQTGLYF. CDR3 coding DNA: TGTGCCAGTATTCAAACAGGGCTTTACTTC. The V gene is TRBV19, the J gene TRBJ2-7, with D possibly matching TRBD1 (6 bases). The germline CDR1 and CDR2 sequences are LNHDA and SQIVND (reference sequence). Trimming stripped 7 bases from V and 13 bases from J, with 14 bases between. This CDR3 spans 10 amino acids.

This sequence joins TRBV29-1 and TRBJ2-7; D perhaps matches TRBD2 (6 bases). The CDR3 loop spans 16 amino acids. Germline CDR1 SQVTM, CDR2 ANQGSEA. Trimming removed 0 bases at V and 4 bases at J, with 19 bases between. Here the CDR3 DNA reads TGCAGCGTTGAAGAGCTGGGCGGAGGGGCCTTTTACGAGCAGTACTTC. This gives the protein CSVEELGGGAFYEQYF.

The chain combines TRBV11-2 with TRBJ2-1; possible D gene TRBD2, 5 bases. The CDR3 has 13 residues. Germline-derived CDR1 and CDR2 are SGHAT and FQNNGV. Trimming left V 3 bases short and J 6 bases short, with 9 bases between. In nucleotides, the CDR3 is TGTGCCAGCAGCTTGAGTACTAGCAATGAGCAGTTCTTC. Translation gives CASSLSTSNEQFF. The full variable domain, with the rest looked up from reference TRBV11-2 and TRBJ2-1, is EAGVAQSPRYKIIEKRQSVAFWCNPISGHATLYWYQQILGQGPKLLIQFQNNGVVDDSQLPKDRFSAERLKGVDSTLKIQPAKLEDSAVYLCASSLSTSNEQFFGPGTRLTVL.

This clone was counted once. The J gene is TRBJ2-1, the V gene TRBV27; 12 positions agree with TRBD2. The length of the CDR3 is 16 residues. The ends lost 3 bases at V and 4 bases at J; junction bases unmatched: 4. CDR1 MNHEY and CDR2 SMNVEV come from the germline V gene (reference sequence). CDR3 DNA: TGTGCCAGCAGTTTCCTAGCGGGAGGGCTTTACAATGAGCAGTTCTTC. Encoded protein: CASSFLAGGLYNEQFF.

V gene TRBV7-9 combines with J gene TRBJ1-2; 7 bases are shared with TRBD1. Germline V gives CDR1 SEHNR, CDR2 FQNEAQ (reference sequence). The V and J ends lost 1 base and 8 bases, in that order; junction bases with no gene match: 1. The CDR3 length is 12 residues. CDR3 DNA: TGTGCCAGCAGCTTAGGCAGGGGGGGCTACACCTTC. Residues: CASSLGRGGYTF.

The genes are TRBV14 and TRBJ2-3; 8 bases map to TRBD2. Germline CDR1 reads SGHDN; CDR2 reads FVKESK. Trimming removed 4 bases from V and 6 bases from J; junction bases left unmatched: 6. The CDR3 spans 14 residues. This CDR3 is CASSPGRGGDTQYF. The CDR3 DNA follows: TGTGCCAGCAGCCCGGGCCGCGGGGGGGATACGCAGTATTTT.

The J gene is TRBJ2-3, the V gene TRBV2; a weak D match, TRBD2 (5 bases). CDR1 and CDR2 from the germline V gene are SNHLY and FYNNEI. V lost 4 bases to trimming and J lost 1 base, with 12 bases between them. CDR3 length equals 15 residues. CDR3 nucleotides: TGTGCCAGCAGTGTCAGAGGGCCTGGCACAGATACGCAGTATTTT. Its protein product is CASSVRGPGTDTQYF.

The DNA for the CDR3 is TGTGCCAGCAGAAACCGGGGTGGGGAGAACACTGAAGCTTTCTTT. This translates into CASRNRGGENTEAFF. The chain recombines TRBV6-4 with TRBJ1-1; D uncertain. The CDR3 extends over 15 amino acids. V dropped 6 bases and J dropped 1 base, with 15 bases sitting between them. Per germline, CDR1 MRHNA and CDR2 SNTAGT.

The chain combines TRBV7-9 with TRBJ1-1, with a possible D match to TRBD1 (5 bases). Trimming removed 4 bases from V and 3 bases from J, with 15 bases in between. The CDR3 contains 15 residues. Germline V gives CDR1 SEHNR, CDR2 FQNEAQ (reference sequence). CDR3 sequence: CASSSSGGMDTEAFF. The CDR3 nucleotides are TGTGCCAGCAGCTCCTCGGGGGGGATGGACACTGAAGCTTTCTTT.

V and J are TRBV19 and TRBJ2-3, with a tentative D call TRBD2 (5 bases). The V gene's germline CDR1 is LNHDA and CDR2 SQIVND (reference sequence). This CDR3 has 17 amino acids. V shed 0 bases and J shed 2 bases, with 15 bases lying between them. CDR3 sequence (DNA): TGTGCCAGTAGTATAGAGATAGGCGGGTTTGACACAGATACGCAGTATTTT. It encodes CASSIEIGGFDTDTQYF. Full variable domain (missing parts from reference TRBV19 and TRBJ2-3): DGGITQSPKYLFRKEGQNVTLSCEQNLNHDAMYWYRQDPGQGLRLIYYSQIVNDFQKGDIAEGYSVSREKKESFPLTVTSAQKNPTAFYLCASSIEIGGFDTDTQYFGPGTRLTVL.

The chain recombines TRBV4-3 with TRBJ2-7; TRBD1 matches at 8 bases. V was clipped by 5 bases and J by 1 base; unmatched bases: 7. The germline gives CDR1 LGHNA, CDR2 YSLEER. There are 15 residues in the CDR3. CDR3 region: CASSAGTGTSYEQYF. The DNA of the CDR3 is TGCGCCAGCAGCGCCGGGACAGGAACGTCCTACGAGCAGTACTTC.

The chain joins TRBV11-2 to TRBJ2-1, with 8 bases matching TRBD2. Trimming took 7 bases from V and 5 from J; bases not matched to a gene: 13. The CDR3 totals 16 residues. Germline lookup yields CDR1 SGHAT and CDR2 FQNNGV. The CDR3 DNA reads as TGTGCCAGCATACCAACCTGGCGGGAGGCCCACAATGAGCAGTTCTTC. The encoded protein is CASIPTWREAHNEQFF.